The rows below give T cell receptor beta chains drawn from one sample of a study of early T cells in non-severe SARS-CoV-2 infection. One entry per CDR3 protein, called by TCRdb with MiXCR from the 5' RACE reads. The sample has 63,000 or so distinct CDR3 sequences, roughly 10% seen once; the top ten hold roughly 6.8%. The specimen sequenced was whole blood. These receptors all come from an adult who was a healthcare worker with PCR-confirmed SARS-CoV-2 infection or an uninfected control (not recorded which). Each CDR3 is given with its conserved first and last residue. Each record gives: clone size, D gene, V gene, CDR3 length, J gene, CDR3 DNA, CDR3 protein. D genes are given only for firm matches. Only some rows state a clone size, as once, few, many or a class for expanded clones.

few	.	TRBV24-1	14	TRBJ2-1	TGTGCCACCAGTGATGCCAGGTCGGTCGATGAGCAGTTCTTC	CATSDARSVDEQFF
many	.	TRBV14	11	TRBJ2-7	TGTGCCAGCAGCCAAGCCTACGAGCAGTACTTC	CASSQAYEQYF
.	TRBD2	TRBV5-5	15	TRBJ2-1	TGTGCCAGCAGCCGGACTAGCGGACCTGACAATGAGCAGTTCTTC	CASSRTSGPDNEQFF
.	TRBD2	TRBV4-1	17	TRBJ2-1	TGCGCCAGCAGCCAAGTTTTGACGACTAGCGGATACAATGAGCAGTTCTTC	CASSQVLTTSGYNEQFF
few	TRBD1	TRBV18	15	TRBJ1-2	TGTGCCAGCTCACCAACCACAGGGGCGCCGTATGGCTACACCTTC	CASSPTTGAPYGYTF
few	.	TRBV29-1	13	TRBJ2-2	TGCAGCGTTGTTCACTCGAACACCGGGGAGCTGTTTTTT	CSVVHSNTGELFF
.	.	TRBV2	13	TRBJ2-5	TGTGCCAGACAGGGAGGGATGCCGGAGACCCAGTACTTC	CARQGGMPETQYF
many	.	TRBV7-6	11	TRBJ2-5	TGTGCCAGCAGCCAACAAGAGACCCAGTACTTC	CASSQQETQYF
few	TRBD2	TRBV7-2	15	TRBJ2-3	TGTGCCAGCAGCTTACAAGCGGGAAGTACAGATACGCAGTATTTT	CASSLQAGSTDTQYF
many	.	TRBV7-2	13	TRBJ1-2	TGTGCCAGCAGCTCGACAGGACCCTATGGCTACACCTTC	CASSSTGPYGYTF
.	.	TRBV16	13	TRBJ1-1	TGTGCCAGCAGCCAAATCTTCCGGACAGAAGCTTTCTTT	CASSQIFRTEAFF
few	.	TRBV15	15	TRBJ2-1	TGTGCCACCAGCAGAGACAGGGAGGCCTACAATGAGCAGTTCTTC	CATSRDREAYNEQFF
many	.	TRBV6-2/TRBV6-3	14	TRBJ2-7	TGTGCCAGCACCCTTCGGGGGAGCTCCTACGAGCAGTACTTC	CASTLRGSSYEQYF
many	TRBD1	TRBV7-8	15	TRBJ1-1	TGTGCCAGCAGCTTCGGGACAGGGGGCCTCACTGAAGCTTTCTTT	CASSFGTGGLTEAFF
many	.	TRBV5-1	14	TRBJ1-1	TGCGCCAGCAGCTTGGTATCGGGTGGCACTGAAGCTTTCTTT	CASSLVSGGTEAFF
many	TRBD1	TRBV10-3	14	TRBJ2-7	TGTGCCATCAGTGACGGACAGGGGGCCAACGAGCAGTACTTC	CAISDGQGANEQYF
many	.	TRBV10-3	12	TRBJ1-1	TGTGCCATCAGTGCACTGAACACTGAAGCTTTCTTT	CAISALNTEAFF
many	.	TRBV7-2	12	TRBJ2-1	TGTGCCAGCAGCTTCAGAGGGGATTACCAGTTCTTC	CASSFRGDYQFF
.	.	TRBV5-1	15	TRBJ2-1	TGCGCCAGCAGCTCCAATCCCGGATACTACAATGAGCAGTTCTTC	CASSSNPGYYNEQFF
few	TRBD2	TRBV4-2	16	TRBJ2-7	TGTGCCAGCAGCCAAGAAGGTGGTAGCGGGGGGTCGGAGCAGTACTTC	CASSQEGGSGGSEQYF
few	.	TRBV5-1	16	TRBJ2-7	TGCGCCAGCAGCTTGGAAAAAGGACGGCGCTCCTACGAGCAGTACTTC	CASSLEKGRRSYEQYF
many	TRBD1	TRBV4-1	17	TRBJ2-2	TGCGCCAGCAGCCAAGAATCCGGACAGGGATTTGACGGGGAGCTGTTTTTT	CASSQESGQGFDGELFF
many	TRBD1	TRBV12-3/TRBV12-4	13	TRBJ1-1	TGTGCCAGCAGACCGGGACAGAGTACTGAAGCTTTCTTT	CASRPGQSTEAFF
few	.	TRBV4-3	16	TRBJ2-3	TGCGCCAGCAGCCAAGATCGAGCATCTGGCACAGATACGCAGTATTTT	CASSQDRASGTDTQYF
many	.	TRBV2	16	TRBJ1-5	TGTGCCAGCAGGAAGGAACCGTCATTGAGGAATCAGCCCCAGCATTTT	CASRKEPSLRNQPQHF
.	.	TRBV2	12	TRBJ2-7	TGTGCCAGCATGGGGGATTCCTACGAGCAGTACTTC	CASMGDSYEQYF
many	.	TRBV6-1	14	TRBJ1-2	TGTGCCAGCAGAGGATATCAGGGAAACTATGGCTACACCTTC	CASRGYQGNYGYTF
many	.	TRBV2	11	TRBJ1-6	TGTGCCAGCAGTCAAAGACCACCCCTCCACTTT	CASSQRPPLHF
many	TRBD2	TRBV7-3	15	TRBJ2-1	TGTGCCAGCAGCATATCTAGCGGGGGGAACAATGAGCAGTTCTTC	CASSISSGGNNEQFF
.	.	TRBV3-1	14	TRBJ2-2	TGTGCCAGCAGCTCCCGGGAGCGAAGCGGGGAGCTGTTTTTT	CASSSRERSGELFF
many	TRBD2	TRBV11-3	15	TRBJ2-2	TGTGCCAGCAGCGGGGGGACTAGCGGTACCGGGGAGCTGTTTTTT	CASSGGTSGTGELFF
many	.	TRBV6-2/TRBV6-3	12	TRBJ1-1	TGTGCCAGCAGCCCGCTTTACACTGAAGCTTTCTTT	CASSPLYTEAFF
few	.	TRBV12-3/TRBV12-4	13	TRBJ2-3	TGTGCCAGCAGAGCGGACAGTTCAGATACGCAGTATTTT	CASRADSSDTQYF
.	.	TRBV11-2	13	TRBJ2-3	TGTGCCAGCACCACGACCAACACGGATACGCAGTATTTT	CASTTTNTDTQYF
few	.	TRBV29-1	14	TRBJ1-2	TGCAGCGTTTTTGGAGGGGCCGGTAACTATGGCTACACCTTC	CSVFGGAGNYGYTF
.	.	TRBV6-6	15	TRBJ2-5	TGTGCCAGCAGTTCTGGCGAACCAAGGGAGGAGACCCAGTACTTC	CASSSGEPREETQYF
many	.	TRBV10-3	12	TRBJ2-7	TGTGCCATCAGTGAGGGACAGCAGGAGCAGTACTTC	CAISEGQQEQYF
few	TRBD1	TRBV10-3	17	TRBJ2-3	TGTGCCATCGGTCGTGGGGTTGACAGGGCTGGCACAGATACGCAGTATTTT	CAIGRGVDRAGTDTQYF
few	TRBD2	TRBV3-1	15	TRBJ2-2	TGTGCCAGCACCGTAAGCGGGGGAGGCACCGGGGAGCTGTTTTTT	CASTVSGGGTGELFF
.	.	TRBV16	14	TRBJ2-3	TGTGCCAGCAGCCAATTCCAAAGCACAGATACGCAGTATTTT	CASSQFQSTDTQYF
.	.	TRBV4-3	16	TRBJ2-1	TGCGCCAGCAGCCAAGTTATAAGCGGAGATTACAATGAGCAGTTCTTC	CASSQVISGDYNEQFF
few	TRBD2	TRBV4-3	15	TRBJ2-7	TGCGCCAGCAGCCAAGCTAGCGGGAGGGCCTACGAGCAGTACTTC	CASSQASGRAYEQYF
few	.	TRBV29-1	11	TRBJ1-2	TGCAGCGTTGTAGAGAAATATGGCTACACCTTC	CSVVEKYGYTF
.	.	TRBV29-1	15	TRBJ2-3	TGCAGCGTTGACGACAGGGCTAGCGGCACAGATACGCAGTATTTT	CSVDDRASGTDTQYF
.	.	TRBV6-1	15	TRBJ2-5	TGTGCCAGCAGTGAAAGAAAGGGGTCACAAGAGACCCAGTACTTC	CASSERKGSQETQYF
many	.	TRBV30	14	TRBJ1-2	TGTGCCTGGAGTACCCACCTGCAGGACTATGGCTACACCTTC	CAWSTHLQDYGYTF
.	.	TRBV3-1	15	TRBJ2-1	TGTGCCAGCAGCCAGTGGGACTCCTCCTACAATGAGCAGTTCTTC	CASSQWDSSYNEQFF
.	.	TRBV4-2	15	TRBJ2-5	TGTGCCAGCAGCCAAGATCCGTCTCCTGGGGAGACCCAGTACTTC	CASSQDPSPGETQYF
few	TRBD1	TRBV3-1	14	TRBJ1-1	TGTGCCAGCAGCCAAGTTACAGGGGGAACTGAAGCTTTCTTT	CASSQVTGGTEAFF
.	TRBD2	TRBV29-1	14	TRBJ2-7	TGCAGCGTAAGAGGACTAGCGGGAGGCTACGAGCAGTACTTC	CSVRGLAGGYEQYF
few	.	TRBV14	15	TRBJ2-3	TGTGCCAGCAGCCAAACGAGGGGGGGCACAGATACGCAGTATTTT	CASSQTRGGTDTQYF
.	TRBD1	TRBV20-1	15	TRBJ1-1	TGCAGTGCTAGGGACAGGGGGCGCCCGGACACTGAAGCTTTCTTT	CSARDRGRPDTEAFF